This T cell receptor beta chain was sequenced during a study of T cells in Graves' hyperthyroidism and ophthalmopathy. This clonotype appeared many times. Its matching antigen is unknown. It was RNA transcripts that yielded the amplified TCR beta CDR3 regions. A first-round RT-PCR of the TCR CDR3 used the HTBI primer set. TCRdb re-analysed the multiplex PCR reads in MiXCR, keeping a single row per CDR3 protein. The repertoire consists of around 350,000 distinct CDR3 sequences, with 15% to 17% occurring once and the leading ten covering around a quarter. Thyroid ultrasound and orbital computed tomography, with clinical symptoms and serum thyroxine and TRAb, informed diagnoses. Sampled blood dates from first hyperthyroidism diagnosis, and it precedes any ophthalmopathy symptoms. Fresh 10 ml peripheral blood yielded PBMCs. The germline V gene encodes CDR1 SEHNR and CDR2 FQNEAQ (reference sequence). This CDR3 region has 18 residues. V was clipped by 11 bases and J by 0 bases; unmatched bases: 16.

Study-wide findings and caveats: Within blood appeared most thyroid clonotypes that had expanded above 0.001.

This chain connects TRBV7-9 to TRBJ2-2; the match to TRBD2 covers 9 bases. The clonotype was recovered from a young woman with Graves' hyperthyroidism that later progressed to Graves' ophthalmopathy. Sequenced material: blood. The CDR3 sequence: CASHVKGLAQSNTGELFF. CDR3 sequence (DNA): TGTGCCTCCCACGTGAAGGGACTAGCACAATCGAACACCGGGGAGCTGTTTTTT.